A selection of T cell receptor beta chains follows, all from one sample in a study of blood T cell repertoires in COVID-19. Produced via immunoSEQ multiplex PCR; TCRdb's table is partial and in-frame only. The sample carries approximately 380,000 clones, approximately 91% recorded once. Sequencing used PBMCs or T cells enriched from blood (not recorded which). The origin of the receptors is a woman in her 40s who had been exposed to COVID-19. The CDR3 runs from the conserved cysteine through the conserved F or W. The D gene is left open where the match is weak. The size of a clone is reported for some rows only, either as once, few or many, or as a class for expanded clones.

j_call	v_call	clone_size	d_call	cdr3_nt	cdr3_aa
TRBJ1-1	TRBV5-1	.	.	TGCGCCAGCAGCTTGGAGGGGGACCGAAGGGCTTTCTTT	CASSLEGDRRAFF
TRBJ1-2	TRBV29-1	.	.	TGCAGCGTCGTACTGGGGGCACACTATGGCTACACCTTC	CSVVLGAHYGYTF
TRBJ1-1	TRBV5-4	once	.	TGTGCCAGCAGCTTGGGAGAAAGGGAGAAGGACACTGAAGCTTTCTTT	CASSLGEREKDTEAFF
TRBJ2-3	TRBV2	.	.	TGTGCCAGCCAGGATATATCTAGCACAGATACGCAGTATTTT	CASQDISSTDTQYF
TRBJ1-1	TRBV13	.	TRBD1	TGTGCCAGCAGCGTAAGGGGACAGCCAAACACTGAAGCTTTCTTT	CASSVRGQPNTEAFF
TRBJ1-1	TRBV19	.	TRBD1	TGTGCCAGTAAGAACAGGGGGGACACTGAAGCTTTCTTT	CASKNRGDTEAFF
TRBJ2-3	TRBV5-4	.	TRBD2	TGTGCCAGCAGCCCGAGAGCGGGAGGGGGCACAGATACGCAGTATTTT	CASSPRAGGGTDTQYF
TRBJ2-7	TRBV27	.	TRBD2	TGTGCCAGCGCCGTGGGAGGGAGCTCCTACGAGCAGTACTTC	CASAVGGSSYEQYF
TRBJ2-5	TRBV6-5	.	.	TGTGCCAGCAACATAGGGGCAGACGGTAGTGGGACCCAGTACTTC	CASNIGADGSGTQYF
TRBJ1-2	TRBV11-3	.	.	TGTGCCAGCAAAGTGGGCAGGGCGGACTATGGCTACACCTTC	CASKVGRADYGYTF
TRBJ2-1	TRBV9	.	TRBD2	TGTGCCAGCAGTACTAGCGGGCAACATGAGCAGTTCTTC	CASSTSGQHEQFF
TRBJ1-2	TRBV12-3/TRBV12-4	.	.	TGTGCCAGCCGATCCTCGTCGGGTGGCTACACCTTC	CASRSSSGGYTF
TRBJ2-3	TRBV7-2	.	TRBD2	TGTGCCAGCAGCTTAGGAGTAGCGGGAGGACGCACAGATACGCAGTATTTT	CASSLGVAGGRTDTQYF
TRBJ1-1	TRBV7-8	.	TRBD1	TGTGCCAGCAGCCCTGACAGGGGTAAAGCTTTCTTT	CASSPDRGKAFF
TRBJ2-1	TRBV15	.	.	TGTGCCACCAGCAGAGTGAGGCAAATCATCTACAATGAGCAGTTCTTC	CATSRVRQIIYNEQFF
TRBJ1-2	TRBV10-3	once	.	TGTGCCATCAGTGACATGGACAGCTTTGGGGGCTACACCTTC	CAISDMDSFGGYTF
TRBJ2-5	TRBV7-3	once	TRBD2	TGTGCCAGCAGCTCCGGACTAGCGGGGAAAGAGACCCAGTACTTC	CASSSGLAGKETQYF
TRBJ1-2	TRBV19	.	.	TGTGCCAGTAGTATGCAGGGCCTTGGGAAGGGCTACACCTTC	CASSMQGLGKGYTF
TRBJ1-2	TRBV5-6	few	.	TGTGCCAGCAGCTGGGGGGTGCAGGGAGGCTACACCTTC	CASSWGVQGGYTF
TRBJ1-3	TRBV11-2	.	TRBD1	TGTGCCAGCAGCTCACAGGGGAATGGAAACACCATATATTTT	CASSSQGNGNTIYF
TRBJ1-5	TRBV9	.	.	TGTGCCAGCAGCGCAGGAGGGAACAATCAGCCCCAGCATTTT	CASSAGGNNQPQHF
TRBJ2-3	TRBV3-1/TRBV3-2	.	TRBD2	TGTGCCAGCAGTTCGACTAGCGGGGGGGGGATTAGCACAGATACGCAGTATTTT	CASSSTSGGGISTDTQYF
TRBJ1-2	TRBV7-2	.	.	TGTGCCAGCAGCTTAGTCCGCTATGGCTACACCTTC	CASSLVRYGYTF
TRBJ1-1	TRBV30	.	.	TGTGCCTGGAGTGTGGCAGGGCAACTCACTGAAGCTTTCTTT	CAWSVAGQLTEAFF
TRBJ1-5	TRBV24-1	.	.	TGTGCCACCAGTGACCCACAGGAGGGACAGCCCCAGCATTTT	CATSDPQEGQPQHF
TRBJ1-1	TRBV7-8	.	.	TGTGCCAGCAGCTTTGAGTTGAACACTGAAGCTTTCTTT	CASSFELNTEAFF
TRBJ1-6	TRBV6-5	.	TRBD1	TGTGCCAGCAGTCAGACAGGGAATTCACCCCTCCACTTT	CASSQTGNSPLHF
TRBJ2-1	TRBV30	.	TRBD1	TGTGCCTGGAGTGAACAGGGGGCCCCGTTACCACCGTTCTTC	CAWSEQGAPLPPFF
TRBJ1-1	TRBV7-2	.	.	TGTGCCAGCAGCTTAGCGTGGGGGCTCGACACTGAAGCTTTCTTT	CASSLAWGLDTEAFF
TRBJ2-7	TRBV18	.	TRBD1	TGTGCCAGCTCAACGGGACAGGGGGCCTACGAGCAGTACTTC	CASSTGQGAYEQYF
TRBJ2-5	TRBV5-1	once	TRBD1	TGCGCCAGCAGCCTGACCCCTCCAGGGACAGGGGGCTCGACCCAGTACTTC	CASSLTPPGTGGSTQYF